Listed below are T cell receptor beta chains from one sample, sequenced in a study of shared clonotypes between healthy human individuals. Profiling relied on immunoSEQ multiplex PCR, and the TCRdb table lists in-frame clones only, not all of them. The sample gives under 600,000 clones, roughly 95% of which show up once; around 0.066% is in the top ten. The sample was naive CD4+ T cells sorted from blood. Receptors were obtained from a woman aged 25 to 45 in good health. Each CDR3 is given with its conserved first and last residue. D genes are given only for firm matches. Rows may omit the clone size; those that give it use once, few, many or a size class.

d_gene: TRBD2; v_gene: TRBV7-2; j_gene: TRBJ2-1; len: 16; abundance: .; CDR3nt: TGTGCCAGCAGCTTAATGGGCGGGAGCTCCTACAATGAGCAGTTCTTC; CDR3aa: CASSLMGGSSYNEQFF
d_gene: .; v_gene: TRBV10-3; j_gene: TRBJ1-5; len: 13; abundance: once; CDR3nt: TGTGCCATCAGGAAGGCAGACAATCAGCCCCAGCATTTT; CDR3aa: CAIRKADNQPQHF
d_gene: TRBD2; v_gene: TRBV9; j_gene: TRBJ2-1; len: 17; abundance: .; CDR3nt: TGTGCCAGCAGCGCCCCGACTAGCGGGGGCTCCTACAATGAGCAGTTCTTC; CDR3aa: CASSAPTSGGSYNEQFF
d_gene: .; v_gene: TRBV11-2; j_gene: TRBJ1-3; len: 16; abundance: .; CDR3nt: TGTGCCAGCAGCGACCACCCAGGACCTGAGGGAAACACCATATATTTT; CDR3aa: CASSDHPGPEGNTIYF
d_gene: TRBD2; v_gene: TRBV27; j_gene: TRBJ2-5; len: 14; abundance: .; CDR3nt: TGTGCCAGCAGTCGGACTAGCGGGATAGGTGAGCAGTACTTC; CDR3aa: CASSRTSGIGEQYF
d_gene: .; v_gene: TRBV6-5; j_gene: TRBJ2-6; len: 16; abundance: .; CDR3nt: TGTGCCAGCAGTTACGGGGACCTCTCTGGGGCCAACGTCCTGACTTTC; CDR3aa: CASSYGDLSGANVLTF
d_gene: .; v_gene: TRBV4-1; j_gene: TRBJ1-5; len: 16; abundance: .; CDR3nt: TGCGCCAGCAGCCAAGCCCCTCGAGAGACGGAACAGCCCCAGCATTTT; CDR3aa: CASSQAPRETEQPQHF
d_gene: .; v_gene: TRBV6-1; j_gene: TRBJ2-1; len: 13; abundance: once; CDR3nt: TGTGCCATCTTAGGGACCTCCTACAATGAGCAGTTCTTC; CDR3aa: CAILGTSYNEQFF
d_gene: .; v_gene: TRBV14; j_gene: TRBJ2-7; len: 12; abundance: .; CDR3nt: TGTGCCAGCAGCCAACAGACCTACGAGCAGTACTTC; CDR3aa: CASSQQTYEQYF
d_gene: .; v_gene: TRBV9; j_gene: TRBJ1-3; len: 15; abundance: once; CDR3nt: TGTGCCAGCAGCCCCCGGATTTCTTCTGGAAACACCATATATTTT; CDR3aa: CASSPRISSGNTIYF
d_gene: .; v_gene: TRBV6-5; j_gene: TRBJ2-5; len: 14; abundance: .; CDR3nt: TGTGCCAGCAGTTTGGTCCAGGGCCGGGAGACCCAGTACTTC; CDR3aa: CASSLVQGRETQYF
d_gene: .; v_gene: TRBV5-1; j_gene: TRBJ1-1; len: 12; abundance: .; CDR3nt: TGCGCCAGCAGCTTGGTGGGGAATGAAGCTTTCTTT; CDR3aa: CASSLVGNEAFF
d_gene: TRBD1; v_gene: TRBV28; j_gene: TRBJ2-3; len: 15; abundance: .; CDR3nt: TGTGCCAGCAGAAGGGGACAGGGGGCACCAGATACGCAGTATTTT; CDR3aa: CASRRGQGAPDTQYF
d_gene: .; v_gene: TRBV18; j_gene: TRBJ1-1; len: 17; abundance: .; CDR3nt: TGTGCCAGCTCACCGACCAATGAAGGGACGGGGAACACTGAAGCTTTCTTT; CDR3aa: CASSPTNEGTGNTEAFF
d_gene: TRBD1; v_gene: TRBV15; j_gene: TRBJ1-4; len: 15; abundance: .; CDR3nt: TGTGCCACCAGCACCGACAGGTCAGGGGGTGAAAAACTGTTTTTT; CDR3aa: CATSTDRSGGEKLFF
d_gene: TRBD1; v_gene: TRBV7-3; j_gene: TRBJ1-1; len: 16; abundance: .; CDR3nt: TGTGCCAGCAGCTTAAATTCCGCCAGCGGAGTGACAGGGGCTTTCTTT; CDR3aa: CASSLNSASGVTGAFF